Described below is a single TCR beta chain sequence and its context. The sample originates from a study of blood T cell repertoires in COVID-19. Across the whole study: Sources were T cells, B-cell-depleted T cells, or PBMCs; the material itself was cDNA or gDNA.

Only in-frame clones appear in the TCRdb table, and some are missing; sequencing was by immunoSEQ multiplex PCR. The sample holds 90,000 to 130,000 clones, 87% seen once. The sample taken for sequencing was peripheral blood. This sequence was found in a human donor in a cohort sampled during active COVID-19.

The CDR3 loop is CASSRPGPGNIQYF. CDR3 in DNA: TGTGCCAGTAGTCGCCCAGGGCCGGGAAACATTCAGTACTTC. This chain links TRBV19 with TRBJ2-4; D may be TRBD1 (5 bases). The CDR3 length is 14 residues. The germline CDR1 and CDR2 sequences are LNHDA and SQIVND (reference sequence). V was cut by 5 bases and J by 6 bases, with 14 bases left in between.